This T cell receptor (beta chain) derives from a study of cytomegalovirus exposure and HLA in healthy donors. Study-wide context: In an earlier analysis, 117 million unique TCR beta sequences were found from some 180 million T cells.

Germline values: CDR1 MGHRA, CDR2 YSYEKL. This CDR3 comprises 18 residues. Losses at the gene ends were 0 bases for V and 4 bases for J; bases not matched to a gene: 6. As to this clone: The antigen remains undetermined.

PCR employed 60 Vbeta and 13 Jbeta primers. Profiling relied on immunoSEQ multiplex PCR, and the TCRdb table lists in-frame clones only, not all of them. The table records around 140,000 clones, approximately 84% of them present only once. General observations from the study: A later analysis linked 15,000 to 20,000 TCR beta sequences to HLA alleles at 0.05 false discovery rate. The authors later found TCR association rates varying by HLA locus, with DRB1 most and HLA-C fewest. The authors judged a highly shared variant cluster likely a sequencing artifact.

The TCR sequence derives from a woman aged 40 to 50 in good health and CMV-seronegative. J is TRBJ2-1 and V is TRBV4-1; TRBD2 matches at 13 bases. The sequenced material came from PBMCs. The CDR3 DNA is TGCGCCAGCAGCCAAGAAGCCGGGACTAGCGGGATGTACAATGAGCAGTTCTTC. Its protein product is CASSQEAGTSGMYNEQFF.